This entry features one T cell receptor beta chain sequence. What it recognizes is unknown. Here immunoSEQ multiplex PCR was the method, and the copy in TCRdb shows in-frame clones only, minus some. The sample holds over a million clones, 97% to 99% seen once. Donors were Caucasian adults residing in Nashville, Tennessee, USA. Splitting of CD4+ cells produced CD45RA+ naive and CD45RA-negative memory subsets. These data come from a study of shared clonotypes between healthy human individuals. The CDR3 length is 17 residues. The germline gives CDR1 SGHDN, CDR2 FVKESK. V lost 4 bases and J lost 0, with 15 bases in between. Overall study findings and caveats: In contrast to clonotypes shared by all four donors, non-shared clonotypes had lower generation probabilities. Measured sharing among donors was expected to vary with sequencing depth.

Material for sequencing was naive CD4+ T cells sorted from blood. Subset here: CD45RA+ positively selected. The V call is TRBV14, the J call TRBJ2-2; D is unclear. This TCR derives from a young man in good health. CDR3 residues: CASSPRMRGANTGELFF. CDR3 nucleotides: TGTGCCAGCAGCCCCCGGATGCGCGGCGCGAACACCGGGGAGCTGTTTTTT. Variable domain in full (rest from reference TRBV14 and TRBJ2-2): EAGVTQFPSHSVIEKGQTVTLRCDPISGHDNLYWYRRVMGKEIKFLLHFVKESKQDESGMPNNRFLAERTGGTYSTLKVQPAELEDSGVYFCASSPRMRGANTGELFFGEGSRLTVL.